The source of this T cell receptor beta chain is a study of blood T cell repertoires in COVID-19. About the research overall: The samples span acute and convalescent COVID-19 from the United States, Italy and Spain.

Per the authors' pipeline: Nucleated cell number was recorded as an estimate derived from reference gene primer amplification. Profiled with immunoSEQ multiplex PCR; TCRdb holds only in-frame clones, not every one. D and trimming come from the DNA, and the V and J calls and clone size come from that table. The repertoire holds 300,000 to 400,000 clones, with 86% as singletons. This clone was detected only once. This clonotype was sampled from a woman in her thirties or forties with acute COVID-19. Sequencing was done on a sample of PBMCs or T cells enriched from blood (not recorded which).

CDR3 sequence (DNA): TGTGCCAGCAGCTTTGGACTAGCGGGAGGGTTGAGGACAGATACGCAGTATTTT. Residues: CASSFGLAGGLRTDTQYF. The rearrangement joins TRBV11-2 to TRBJ2-3; 15 bases match TRBD2. V was pared by 3 bases and J by 3 bases, with 7 bases of the junction left unmatched. The CDR3 runs to 18 residues. Germline assignment: CDR1 SGHAT and CDR2 FQNNGV. The whole variable domain, remainder taken from reference TRBV11-2 and TRBJ2-3, is EAGVAQSPRYKIIEKRQSVAFWCNPISGHATLYWYQQILGQGPKLLIQFQNNGVVDDSQLPKDRFSAERLKGVDSTLKIQPAKLEDSAVYLCASSFGLAGGLRTDTQYFGPGTRLTVL.